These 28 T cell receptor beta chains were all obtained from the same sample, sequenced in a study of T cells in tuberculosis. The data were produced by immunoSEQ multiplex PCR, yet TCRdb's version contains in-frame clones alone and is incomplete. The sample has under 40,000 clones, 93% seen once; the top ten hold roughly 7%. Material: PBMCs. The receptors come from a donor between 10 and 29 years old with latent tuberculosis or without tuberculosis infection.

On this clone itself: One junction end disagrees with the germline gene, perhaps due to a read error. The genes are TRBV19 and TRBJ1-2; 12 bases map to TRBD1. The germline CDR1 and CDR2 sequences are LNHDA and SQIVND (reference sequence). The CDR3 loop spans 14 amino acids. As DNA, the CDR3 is TGTGCCAGTACCATCGCGGGACAGGGGGCTTCATACTCGTTC. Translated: CASTIAGQGASYSF.

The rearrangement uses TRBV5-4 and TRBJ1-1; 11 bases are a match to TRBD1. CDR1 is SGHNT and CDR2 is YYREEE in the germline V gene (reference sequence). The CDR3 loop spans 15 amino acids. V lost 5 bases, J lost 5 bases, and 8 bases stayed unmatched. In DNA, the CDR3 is TGTGCCAGCAGGGACTTAAGGGACAGGGGGACTGAAGCTTTCTTT. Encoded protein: CASRDLRDRGTEAFF.

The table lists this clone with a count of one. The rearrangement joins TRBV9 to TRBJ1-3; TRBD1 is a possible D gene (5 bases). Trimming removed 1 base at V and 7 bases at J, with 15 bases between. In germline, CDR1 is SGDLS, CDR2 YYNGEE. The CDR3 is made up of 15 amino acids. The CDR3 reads CASSVTSQGPNTIYF. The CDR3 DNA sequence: TGTGCCAGCAGCGTAACGTCCCAGGGCCCGAACACCATATATTTT.

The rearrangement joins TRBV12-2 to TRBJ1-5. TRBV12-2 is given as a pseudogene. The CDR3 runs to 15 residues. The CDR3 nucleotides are TGTGCAAGTCGCCCTCCATGGCTAGGGAGTCAGCCCCAGCATTTT. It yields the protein CASRPPWLGSQPQHF.

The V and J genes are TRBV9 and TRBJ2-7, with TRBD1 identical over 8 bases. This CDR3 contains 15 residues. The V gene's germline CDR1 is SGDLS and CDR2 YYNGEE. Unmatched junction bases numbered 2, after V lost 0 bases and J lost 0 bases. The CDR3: CASSVDGTGSYEQYF. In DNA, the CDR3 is TGTGCCAGCAGCGTAGATGGGACAGGCTCCTACGAGCAGTACTTC.

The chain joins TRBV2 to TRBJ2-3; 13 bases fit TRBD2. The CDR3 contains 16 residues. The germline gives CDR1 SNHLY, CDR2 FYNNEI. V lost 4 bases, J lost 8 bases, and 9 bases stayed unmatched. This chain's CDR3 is CASSGDTSGGARTQYF. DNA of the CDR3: TGTGCCAGCAGTGGGGATACTAGCGGGGGGGCCCGTACGCAGTATTTT.

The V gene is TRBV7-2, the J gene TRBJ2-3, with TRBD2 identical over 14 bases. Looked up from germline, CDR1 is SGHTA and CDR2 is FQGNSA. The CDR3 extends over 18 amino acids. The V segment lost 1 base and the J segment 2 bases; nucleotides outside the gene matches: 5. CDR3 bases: TGTGCCAGCAGCTTAGAGCGACTAGCGGGGGGGAACACAGATACGCAGTATTTT. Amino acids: CASSLERLAGGNTDTQYF.

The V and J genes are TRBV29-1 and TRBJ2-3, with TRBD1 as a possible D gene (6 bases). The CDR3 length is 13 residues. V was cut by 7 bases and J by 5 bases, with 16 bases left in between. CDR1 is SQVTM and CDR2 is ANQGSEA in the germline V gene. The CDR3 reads CSGTTGSGDTQYF. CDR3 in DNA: TGCAGCGGGACCACAGGGTCGGGAGATACGCAGTATTTT.

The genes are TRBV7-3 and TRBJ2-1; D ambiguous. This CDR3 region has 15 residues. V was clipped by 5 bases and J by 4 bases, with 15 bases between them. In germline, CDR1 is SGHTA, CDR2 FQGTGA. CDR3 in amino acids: CASSVTTTDYNEQFF. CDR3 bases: TGTGCCAGCAGCGTGACCACTACCGATTACAATGAGCAGTTCTTC.

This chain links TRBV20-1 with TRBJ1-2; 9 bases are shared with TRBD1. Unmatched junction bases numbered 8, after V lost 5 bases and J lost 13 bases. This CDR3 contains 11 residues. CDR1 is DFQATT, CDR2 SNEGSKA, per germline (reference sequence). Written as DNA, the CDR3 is TGCAGTGCTTCTCGACAGGGGGTGCGCACCTTC. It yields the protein CSASRQGVRTF.

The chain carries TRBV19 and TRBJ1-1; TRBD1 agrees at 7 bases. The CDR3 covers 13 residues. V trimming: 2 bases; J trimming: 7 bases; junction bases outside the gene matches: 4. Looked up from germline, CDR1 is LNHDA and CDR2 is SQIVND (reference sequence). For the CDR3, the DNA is TGTGCCAGTAGTATAAGGGGGCGGGTTGAAGCTTTCTTT. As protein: CASSIRGRVEAFF.

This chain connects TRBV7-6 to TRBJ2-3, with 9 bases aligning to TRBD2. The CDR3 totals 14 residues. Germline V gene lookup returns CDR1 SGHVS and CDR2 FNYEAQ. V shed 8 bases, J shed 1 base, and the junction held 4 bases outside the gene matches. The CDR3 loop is CASSLAGGTDTQYF. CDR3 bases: TGTGCCAGCTCATTAGCGGGGGGCACAGATACGCAGTATTTT.

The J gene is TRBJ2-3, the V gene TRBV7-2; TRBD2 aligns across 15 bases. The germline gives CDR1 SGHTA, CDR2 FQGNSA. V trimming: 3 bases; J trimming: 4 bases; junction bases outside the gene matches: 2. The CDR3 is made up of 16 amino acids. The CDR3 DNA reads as TGTGCCAGCAGCTTCGGACTAGCGGGGGGGGCAGATACGCAGTATTTT. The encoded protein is CASSFGLAGGADTQYF.

CDR3 region: CASSPDLGTGNTIYF. Here the CDR3 DNA reads TGTGCCAGCAGCCCCGACCTCGGGACTGGAAACACCATATATTTT. V usage is TRBV9 and J usage is TRBJ1-3, with D unclear. Germline CDR1 SGDLS, CDR2 YYNGEE. There are 15 residues in the CDR3. V was trimmed by 4 bases and J by 2 bases, leaving 13 bases between them.

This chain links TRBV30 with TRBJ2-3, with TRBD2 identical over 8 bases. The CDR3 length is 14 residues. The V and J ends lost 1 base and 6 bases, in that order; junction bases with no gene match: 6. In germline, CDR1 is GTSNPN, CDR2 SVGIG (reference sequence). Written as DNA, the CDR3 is TGTGCCTGGAGTGGCGGGGGGCTATCGGATACGCAGTATTTT. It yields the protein CAWSGGGLSDTQYF. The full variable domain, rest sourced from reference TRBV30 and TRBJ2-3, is SQTIHQWPATLVQPVGSPLSLECTVEGTSNPNLYWYRQAAGRGLQLLFYSVGIGQISSEVPQNLSASRPQDRQFILSSKKLLLSDSGFYLCAWSGGGLSDTQYFGPGTRLTVL.

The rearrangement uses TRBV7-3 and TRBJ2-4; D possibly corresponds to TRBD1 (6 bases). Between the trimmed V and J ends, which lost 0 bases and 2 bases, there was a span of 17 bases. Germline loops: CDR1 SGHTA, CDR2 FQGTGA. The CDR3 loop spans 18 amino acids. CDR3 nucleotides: TGTGCCAGCAGCTTAACCGGAACAGGGACGACGACCAAAAACATTCAGTACTTC. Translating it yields CASSLTGTGTTTKNIQYF.

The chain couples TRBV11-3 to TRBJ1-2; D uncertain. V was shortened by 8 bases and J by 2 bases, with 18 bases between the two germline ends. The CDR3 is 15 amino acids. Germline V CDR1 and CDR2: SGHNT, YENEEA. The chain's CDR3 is CASPLRGFMNYGYTF. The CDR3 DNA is TGTGCCAGCCCCCTCCGAGGGTTTATGAACTATGGCTACACCTTC.

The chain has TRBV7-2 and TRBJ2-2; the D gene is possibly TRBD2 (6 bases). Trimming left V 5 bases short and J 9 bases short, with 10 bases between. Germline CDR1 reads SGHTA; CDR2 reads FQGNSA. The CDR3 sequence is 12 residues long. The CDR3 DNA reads TGTGCCAGCAGCCCCGGAGGGCGGGAGCTGTTTTTT. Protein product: CASSPGGRELFF. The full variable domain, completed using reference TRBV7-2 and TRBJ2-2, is GAGVSQSPSNKVTEKGKDVELRCDPISGHTALYWYRQSLGQGLEFLIYFQGNSAPDKSGLPSDRFSAERTGGSVSTLTIQRTQQEDSAVYLCASSPGGRELFFGEGSRLTVL.

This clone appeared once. CDR3 sequence: CASSPQVNGEAFF. CDR3 sequence (DNA): TGTGCCAGCAGCCCTCAGGTTAACGGTGAAGCTTTCTTT. The rearrangement links TRBV11-2 to TRBJ1-1; no firm D call. This CDR3 has 13 amino acids. V gave up 5 bases and J gave up 7 bases, with 14 bases separating them. CDR1 is SGHAT and CDR2 is FQNNGV in the germline V gene.

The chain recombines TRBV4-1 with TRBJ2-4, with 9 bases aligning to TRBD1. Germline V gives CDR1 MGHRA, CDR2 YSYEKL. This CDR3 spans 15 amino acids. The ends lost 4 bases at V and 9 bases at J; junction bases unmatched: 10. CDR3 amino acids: CASSPYLDRGSIQYF. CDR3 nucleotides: TGCGCCAGCAGCCCGTATTTGGACAGGGGAAGCATTCAGTACTTC.

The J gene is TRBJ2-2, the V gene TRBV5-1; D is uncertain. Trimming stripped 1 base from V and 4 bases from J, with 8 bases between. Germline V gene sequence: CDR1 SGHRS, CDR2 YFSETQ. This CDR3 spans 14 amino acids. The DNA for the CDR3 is TGCGCCAGCAGCTTGCTAACAGCCACCGGGGAGCTGTTTTTT. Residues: CASSLLTATGELFF.

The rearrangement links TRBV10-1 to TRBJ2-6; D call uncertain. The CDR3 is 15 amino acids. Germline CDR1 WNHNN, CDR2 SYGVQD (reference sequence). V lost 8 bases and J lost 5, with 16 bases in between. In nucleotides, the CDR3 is TGCGCCAGCGCCCAACAAATAAACAGGGCCAACGTCCTGACTTTC. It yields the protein CASAQQINRANVLTF.

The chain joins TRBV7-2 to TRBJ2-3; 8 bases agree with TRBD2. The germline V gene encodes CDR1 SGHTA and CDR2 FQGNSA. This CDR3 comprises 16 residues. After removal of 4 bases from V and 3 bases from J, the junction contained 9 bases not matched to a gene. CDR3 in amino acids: CASSYGGGHATDTQYF. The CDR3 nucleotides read TGTGCCAGCAGCTACGGGGGGGGACACGCAACAGATACGCAGTATTTT.

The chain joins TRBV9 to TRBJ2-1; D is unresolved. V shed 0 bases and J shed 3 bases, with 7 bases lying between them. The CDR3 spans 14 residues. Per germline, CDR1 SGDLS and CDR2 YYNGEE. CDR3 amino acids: CASSVGQIYNEQFF. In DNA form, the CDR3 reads TGTGCCAGCAGCGTAGGGCAGATCTACAATGAGCAGTTCTTC.

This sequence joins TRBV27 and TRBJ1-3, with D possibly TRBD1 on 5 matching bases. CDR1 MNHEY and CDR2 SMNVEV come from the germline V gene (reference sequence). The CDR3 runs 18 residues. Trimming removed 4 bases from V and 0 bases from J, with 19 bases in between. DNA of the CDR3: TGTGCCAGCAGTTCAACCGGCACGCGACAGTTCTCTGGAAACACCATATATTTT. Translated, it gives CASSSTGTRQFSGNTIYF.

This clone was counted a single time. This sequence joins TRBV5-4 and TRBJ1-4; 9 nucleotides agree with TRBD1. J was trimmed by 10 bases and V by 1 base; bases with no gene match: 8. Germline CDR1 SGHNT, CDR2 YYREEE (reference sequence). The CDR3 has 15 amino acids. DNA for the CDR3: TGTGCCAGCAGCTTGACAACAGGGGGCGTTGGAAAACTGTTTTTT. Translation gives CASSLTTGGVGKLFF.

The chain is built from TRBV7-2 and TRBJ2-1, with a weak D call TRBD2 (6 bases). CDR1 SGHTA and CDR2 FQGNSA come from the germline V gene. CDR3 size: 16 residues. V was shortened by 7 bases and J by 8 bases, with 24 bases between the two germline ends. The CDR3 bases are TGTGCCAGCACCTGGATGGGGGGAACTTCAGCCGATGAGCAGTTCTTC. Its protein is CASTWMGGTSADEQFF.

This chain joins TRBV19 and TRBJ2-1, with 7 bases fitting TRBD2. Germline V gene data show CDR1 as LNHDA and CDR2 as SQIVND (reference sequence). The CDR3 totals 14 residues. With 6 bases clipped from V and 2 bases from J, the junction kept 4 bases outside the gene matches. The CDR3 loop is CASSGLAAYNEQFF. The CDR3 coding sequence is TGTGCCAGTAGCGGCCTAGCGGCCTACAATGAGCAGTTCTTC.